The T cell receptor (beta chain) described here comes from a study of cytomegalovirus exposure and HLA in healthy donors. Study context: Out of 150 million to 200 million T cells, an earlier analysis found 117 million unique TCR beta sequences in total. Study-wide findings and caveats: The majority of TCR sequences were rare, yet some public TCRs appeared in many donors. Reportedly, fewer N-insertions than the 666-donor mean appeared in an Asian-associated ancestry cluster in a later analysis.

Details on this clone: Its antigen is undetermined.

This PCR relied on a set of 60 Vbeta primers and 13 Jbeta primers. Sequencing was performed with immunoSEQ multiplex PCR; in TCRdb, only in-frame clones are kept and a portion is missing. The sample lists about 160,000 clones; about 79% were seen once. The sample comprised PBMCs. The clonotype originates from a woman between 50 and 59 years old in good health and CMV-seropositive.

The DNA of the CDR3 is TGTGCCATCAGTGCAAGCCACTCCTACAATGAGCAGTTCTTC. Its translation: CAISASHSYNEQFF. The V gene is TRBV10-3, the J gene TRBJ2-1; D call uncertain. The ends were cut back, 4 bases at V and 0 bases at J, with 7 bases in the middle. Germline V gives CDR1 ENHRY, CDR2 SYGVKD. The CDR3 length is 14 residues.